The rows below give T cell receptor beta chains drawn from one sample of a study of technical replicates of blood from several donors. The data were produced by immunoSEQ multiplex PCR, yet TCRdb's version contains in-frame clones alone and is incomplete. The sample lists about 95,000 clones, about 95% occurring once. Sequencing used T cells isolated from PBMCs. All receptors derive from a human donor in good health. Both conserved end residues are part of each CDR3. The order of the fields is V gene, J gene, CDR3 protein.

V gene: TRBV4-2
J gene: TRBJ1-4
CDR3 protein: CASSPGGATNEKLFF

V gene: TRBV6-1
J gene: TRBJ1-1
CDR3 protein: CASGREGNTEAFF

V gene: TRBV7-7
J gene: TRBJ2-3
CDR3 protein: CASSFRYF

V gene: TRBV29-1
J gene: TRBJ2-7
CDR3 protein: CSVGGTESYEQYF

V gene: TRBV13
J gene: TRBJ1-1
CDR3 protein: CASSPRANTEAFF

V gene: TRBV7-2
J gene: TRBJ2-7
CDR3 protein: CASSLAGLAGSSYEQYF

V gene: TRBV7-8
J gene: TRBJ1-1
CDR3 protein: CASSSNHRIPPEAFF

V gene: TRBV4-3
J gene: TRBJ1-1
CDR3 protein: CASSQEQGEVTEAFF

V gene: TRBV27
J gene: TRBJ2-1
CDR3 protein: CASTPRTSGSSEQFF

V gene: TRBV27
J gene: TRBJ2-1
CDR3 protein: CASSPDSYNEQFF

V gene: TRBV27
J gene: TRBJ2-7
CDR3 protein: CASSLGSGRIHEQYF

V gene: TRBV7-2
J gene: TRBJ2-7
CDR3 protein: CASSLELDYYEQYF

V gene: TRBV6-1
J gene: TRBJ1-5
CDR3 protein: CASSEGVPGYNQPQHF

V gene: TRBV4-3
J gene: TRBJ2-7
CDR3 protein: CASSQGHGYEQYF

V gene: TRBV11-3
J gene: TRBJ2-7
CDR3 protein: CASSLVGEADEQYF

V gene: TRBV28
J gene: TRBJ2-1
CDR3 protein: CASSPSGGSSYNEQFF

V gene: TRBV7-2
J gene: TRBJ2-1
CDR3 protein: CASSSLAGGGNEQFF

V gene: TRBV6-5
J gene: TRBJ2-7
CDR3 protein: CACLPGVPYEQYF

V gene: TRBV19
J gene: TRBJ2-7
CDR3 protein: CASSLDRGYEQYF

V gene: TRBV19
J gene: TRBJ1-5
CDR3 protein: CASRQSNQPQHF

V gene: TRBV9
J gene: TRBJ2-1
CDR3 protein: CASSVAGGSYNEQFF

V gene: TRBV6-5
J gene: TRBJ1-2
CDR3 protein: CASREGTAEFYGYTF

V gene: TRBV5-6
J gene: TRBJ2-3
CDR3 protein: CASSLAQGLGTDTQYF

V gene: TRBV6-1
J gene: TRBJ1-1
CDR3 protein: CASSSRLEAFF

V gene: TRBV7-9
J gene: TRBJ1-5
CDR3 protein: CASSLDTHQPQHF

V gene: TRBV29-1
J gene: TRBJ2-3
CDR3 protein: CSVVRTSGTDTQYF

V gene: TRBV9
J gene: TRBJ1-3
CDR3 protein: CASSQTGSGNTIYF

V gene: TRBV5-1
J gene: TRBJ2-1
CDR3 protein: CASSSSSGRIPNYNEQFF

V gene: TRBV2
J gene: TRBJ2-2
CDR3 protein: CASSQTTSLDTGELFF

V gene: TRBV6-1
J gene: TRBJ1-4
CDR3 protein: CASQGLTTNEKLFF

V gene: TRBV5-1
J gene: TRBJ2-1
CDR3 protein: CASSRGQGVNEQFF

V gene: TRBV28
J gene: TRBJ1-5
CDR3 protein: CASSLYRGGSNQPQHF

V gene: TRBV5-1
J gene: TRBJ1-2
CDR3 protein: CASSLTGGKVDYGYTF

V gene: TRBV4-1
J gene: TRBJ2-3
CDR3 protein: CASSQEPGDTQYF

V gene: TRBV6-5
J gene: TRBJ1-1
CDR3 protein: CASRRGWEAFF

V gene: TRBV28
J gene: TRBJ1-5
CDR3 protein: CASSFPDQPQHF

V gene: TRBV19
J gene: TRBJ1-1
CDR3 protein: CASRGPWDTEAFF

V gene: TRBV4-2
J gene: TRBJ2-6
CDR3 protein: CASSQERYGANVLTF

V gene: TRBV29-1
J gene: TRBJ2-3
CDR3 protein: CSVLAGKGDTQYF

V gene: TRBV27
J gene: TRBJ2-1
CDR3 protein: CASTPSGTSGRHEQFF

V gene: TRBV29-1
J gene: TRBJ1-5
CDR3 protein: CSVSGTGNSNQPQHF

V gene: TRBV7-3
J gene: TRBJ2-7
CDR3 protein: CASRAGYEQYF

V gene: TRBV6-4
J gene: TRBJ2-2
CDR3 protein: CASSREQGNTGELFF

V gene: TRBV19
J gene: TRBJ1-5
CDR3 protein: CASSRPRGSGQPQHF

V gene: TRBV18
J gene: TRBJ1-2
CDR3 protein: CASSPGETNYGYTF

V gene: TRBV7-6
J gene: NA
CDR3 protein: CASSPQGGAWYEQYF

V gene: TRBV9
J gene: TRBJ1-2
CDR3 protein: CASSVVGDRITNYGYTF

V gene: TRBV7-2
J gene: TRBJ1-5
CDR3 protein: CASSLAGQGNQPQHF

V gene: TRBV19
J gene: TRBJ1-5
CDR3 protein: CASSSDREQPQHF

V gene: TRBV11-2
J gene: TRBJ1-1
CDR3 protein: CASSKRDRTTEAFF

V gene: TRBV28
J gene: TRBJ1-4
CDR3 protein: CASRGGATNEKLFF

V gene: TRBV7-9
J gene: TRBJ1-2
CDR3 protein: CASSLGQGGGYTF

V gene: TRBV19
J gene: TRBJ1-5
CDR3 protein: CASSTTGKLQPQHF

V gene: TRBV28
J gene: TRBJ1-5
CDR3 protein: CASSGGGEPQHF

V gene: TRBV9
J gene: TRBJ1-2
CDR3 protein: CASSVDEEYGYTF

V gene: TRBV27
J gene: TRBJ2-2
CDR3 protein: CASSLSSSGELFF

V gene: TRBV7-9
J gene: TRBJ1-1
CDR3 protein: CASSLVQGLAEAFF

V gene: TRBV6-1
J gene: TRBJ1-5
CDR3 protein: CASSWTGTNQPQHF

V gene: TRBV14
J gene: TRBJ2-1
CDR3 protein: CASSRALSYNEQFF